This is a list of T cell receptor beta chains from one sample in a study of T cells after yellow fever vaccination. TCRdb re-analysed the 5' RACE reads in MiXCR, keeping a single row per CDR3 protein. The table has some 200,000 distinct CDR3 sequences, approximately 3% seen once; the top ten hold less than 3.5%. The sequencing here drew on CD4+ T cells sorted from PBMCs, taken 10 days after the yellow fever booster vaccination. The receptors shown here come from a man between 18 and 29 years old who received the YFV17D yellow fever vaccine. CDR3s include the opening cysteine and the closing phenylalanine or tryptophan. A D gene is named only where the DNA matches it firmly. Only some rows state a clone size, as once, few, many or a class for expanded clones.

TRBD1	many	TRBJ1-1	TRBV11-1	CASSRTGYRVGNTEAFF	TGTGCCAGCAGCCGGACAGGGTATCGGGTCGGGAACACTGAAGCTTTCTTT
TRBD1	NA	TRBJ2-4	TRBV7-2	CASSRDRGFNIQYF	TGTGCCAGCAGCAGGGACAGGGGGTTCAACATTCAGTACTTC
TRBD1	many	TRBJ1-6	TRBV4-1	CASSSPGQGIGALHF	TGCGCCAGCAGCTCCCCGGGACAGGGGATAGGGGCCCTCCACTTT
NA	few	TRBJ1-2	TRBV20-1	CSADGATSYGYTF	TGCAGTGCTGACGGGGCGACAAGCTATGGCTACACCTTC
NA	many	TRBJ2-1	TRBV9	CASSVEMGLNEQFF	TGTGCCAGCAGCGTAGAGATGGGGCTCAATGAGCAGTTCTTC
NA	many	TRBJ1-1	TRBV5-1	CASRVSSQLNTEAFF	TGCGCCAGCAGGGTTAGTTCTCAACTCAACACTGAAGCTTTCTTT
NA	few	TRBJ2-2	TRBV7-2	CASSSGAANTGELFF	TGTGCCAGCAGTTCAGGGGCCGCGAACACCGGGGAGCTGTTTTTT
NA	few	TRBJ1-4	TRBV4-3	CASSQEIGAAEKLFF	TGCGCCAGCAGCCAAGAAATCGGGGCAGCCGAAAAACTGTTTTTT
TRBD2	many	TRBJ2-7	TRBV6-5	CASSFGLARGYEQYF	TGTGCCAGCAGCTTCGGACTAGCGAGAGGATACGAGCAGTACTTC
NA	NA	TRBJ1-1	TRBV6-2/TRBV6-3	CASQPLSNTEAFF	TGTGCCAGCCAGCCCCTATCCAACACTGAAGCCTTCTTT
NA	NA	TRBJ2-5	TRBV25-1	CASSEREYQETQYF	TGTGCCAGCAGTGAAAGAGAATACCAAGAGACCCAGTACTTC
TRBD1	many	TRBJ2-7	TRBV12-3/TRBV12-4	CASSVTGTGGYEQYF	TGTGCCAGCAGTGTAACCGGGACAGGGGGCTACGAGCAGTACTTC
TRBD1	many	TRBJ2-1	TRBV10-1	CASSGFPGQGINEQFF	TGCGCCAGCAGTGGTTTCCCCGGACAGGGGATCAATGAGCAGTTCTTC
NA	few	TRBJ1-2	TRBV4-3	CASSQGSGSYGYTF	TGCGCCAGCAGCCAAGGATCCGGTAGCTATGGCTACACCTTC
NA	many	TRBJ1-4	TRBV5-1	CASSVRAQATNEKLFF	TGCGCCAGCAGCGTCAGGGCTCAGGCAACTAATGAAAAACTGTTTTTT
TRBD1	many	TRBJ1-5	TRBV20-1	CSARKTGQGASISNQPQHF	TGCAGTGCTAGAAAAACTGGACAGGGGGCGAGTATAAGCAATCAGCCCCAGCATTTT
TRBD1	few	TRBJ1-1	TRBV18	CASSPINTGAPPRAFF	TGTGCCAGCTCACCGATTAATACAGGGGCCCCACCGCGCGCTTTCTTT
NA	NA	TRBJ1-4	TRBV7-2	CASSLEKTGSLEKLFF	TGTGCCAGCAGCTTAGAGAAAACAGGGTCTCTTGAAAAACTGTTTTTT
NA	many	TRBJ1-5	TRBV10-3	CAISESVSDQPQHF	TGTGCCATCAGTGAGTCGGTCTCAGATCAGCCCCAGCATTTT
NA	NA	TRBJ2-5	TRBV4-2	CASGGLGETQYF	TGTGCCAGTGGGGGACTCGGGGAGACCCAGTACTTC
NA	NA	TRBJ2-2	TRBV24-1	CATSDRRADGELFF	TGTGCCACCAGTGATCGCAGGGCGGACGGGGAGCTGTTTTTT
NA	many	TRBJ2-1	TRBV5-1	CASSLLGGSSYNEQFF	TGCGCCAGCAGCTTGTTGGGCGGAAGCTCCTACAATGAGCAGTTCTTC
NA	many	TRBJ2-4	TRBV7-9	CASSSDRTGTKNIQYF	TGTGCCAGCAGCTCCGACAGGACTGGAACCAAAAACATTCAGTACTTC
NA	once	TRBJ1-2	TRBV4-3	CASSQEVASEGSYGYTF	TGCGCCAGCAGCCAAGAGGTCGCGAGCGAGGGCAGCTATGGCTACACCTTC
TRBD1	few	TRBJ2-7	TRBV4-3	CASSQSGTGVVEQYF	TGCGCCAGCAGCCAATCCGGGACAGGGGTTGTCGAGCAGTACTTC
NA	many	TRBJ2-2	TRBV7-6	CASGGQNSGELFF	TGTGCCAGCGGGGGGCAAAACTCCGGGGAGCTGTTTTTT
TRBD2	NA	TRBJ2-1	TRBV7-2	CASSFQTSGGRDGQFF	TGTGCCAGCAGCTTCCAGACTAGCGGGGGGAGGGATGGGCAGTTCTTC
NA	NA	TRBJ1-2	TRBV7-2	CASSPMKGYGYTF	TGTGCCAGCAGCCCTATGAAGGGATATGGCTACACCTTC
TRBD2	many	TRBJ2-5	TRBV20-1	CSASLASETQYF	TGCAGTGCCTCACTAGCGTCGGAGACCCAGTACTTC
TRBD1	few	TRBJ1-1	TRBV5-1	CASSPGGETEAFF	TGCGCCAGCAGCCCAGGGGGGGAGACTGAAGCTTTCTTT
NA	few	TRBJ1-6	TRBV20-1	CSASKGPRDNSPLHF	TGCAGTGCTAGTAAGGGCCCTAGAGATAATTCACCCCTCCACTTT
NA	many	TRBJ1-1	TRBV5-1	CASSLGGMNTEAFF	TGCGCCAGCAGCTTGGGGGGGATGAACACTGAAGCTTTCTTT
NA	NA	TRBJ2-6	TRBV18	CASSLNSWYGANVLTF	TGTGCCAGCTCACTAAACAGCTGGTATGGGGCCAACGTCCTGACTTTC
NA	many	TRBJ2-1	TRBV7-9	CASSQYRALGNEQFF	TGTGCCAGCAGCCAGTACAGGGCTCTGGGCAATGAGCAGTTCTTC
NA	many	TRBJ2-3	TRBV5-8	CAQGRGANTDTQYF	TGTGCCCAAGGTCGGGGGGCCAACACAGATACGCAGTATTTT
NA	many	TRBJ1-1	TRBV6-1	CASSEGPGFAEAFF	TGTGCCAGCAGTGAAGGACCAGGGTTCGCTGAAGCTTTCTTT
NA	many	TRBJ1-3	TRBV20-1	CSAPTGGGDTIYF	TGCAGTGCTCCGACGGGCGGAGGAGACACCATATATTTT
NA	few	TRBJ2-3	TRBV19	CASRHPGGGDTQYF	TGTGCCAGTCGTCACCCTGGAGGGGGAGATACGCAGTATTTT
NA	many	TRBJ2-2	TRBV7-3	CASSLEATGPGELFF	TGTGCCAGCAGCTTAGAAGCTACAGGACCCGGGGAGCTGTTTTTT
NA	many	TRBJ1-2	TRBV5-1	CASSRGGPGVILGYTF	TGCGCCAGCAGCCGTGGAGGCCCGGGGGTTATTTTGGGCTACACCTTC
NA	few	TRBJ1-4	TRBV6-1	CASSEYIGQLNEKLFF	TGTGCCAGCAGTGAATATATAGGACAGTTGAATGAAAAACTGTTTTTT
NA	NA	TRBJ2-3	TRBV19	CASSMSRADTQYF	TGTGCCAGTAGTATGTCCCGGGCAGATACGCAGTATTTT
TRBD1	few	TRBJ2-7	TRBV12-3/TRBV12-4	CASTPGGEQYF	TGTGCCAGCACCCCAGGGGGCGAGCAGTACTTC
NA	NA	TRBJ1-1	TRBV18	CASSPPSLSDTEAFF	TGTGCCAGCTCACCACCCTCTCTTTCGGACACTGAAGCTTTCTTT
NA	NA	TRBJ2-2	TRBV7-6	CASRSGPNTGELFF	TGTGCCAGCAGGTCAGGCCCGAACACCGGGGAGCTGTTTTTT
NA	many	TRBJ2-3	TRBV12-3/TRBV12-4	CASSLAVSSTDTQYF	TGTGCCAGCAGTTTAGCGGTATCTAGCACAGATACGCAGTATTTT
NA	NA	TRBJ2-5	TRBV6-5	CASRPIKGGRVTQYF	TGTGCCAGCAGACCAATAAAAGGGGGTAGGGTGACCCAGTACTTC
NA	many	TRBJ2-5	TRBV20-1	CSAGSGPGPQYF	TGCAGTGCTGGTAGCGGTCCAGGCCCCCAGTACTTC
NA	NA	TRBJ1-1	TRBV3-1	CASSHNSEAFF	TGTGCCAGCAGCCACAACTCTGAAGCTTTCTTT
NA	few	TRBJ1-2	TRBV4-2	CASSQDWADSYGYTF	TGTGCCAGCAGCCAAGATTGGGCAGACTCCTATGGCTACACCTTC
TRBD2	many	TRBJ2-7	TRBV7-2	CASSFTGGISYEQYF	TGTGCCAGCAGCTTCACGGGAGGGATCTCCTACGAGCAGTACTTC
NA	many	TRBJ1-1	TRBV21-1	CASSKVPGEATEAFF	TGTGCCAGCAGCAAAGTTCCGGGGGAGGCCACTGAAGCTTTCTTT
TRBD2	NA	TRBJ2-3	TRBV20-1	CSARDPIFRGTSGAVTDTQYF	TGCAGTGCTAGAGATCCCATCTTTAGGGGGACTAGCGGGGCGGTCACAGATACGCAGTATTTT
NA	few	TRBJ2-1	TRBV7-9	CASSLEGLYNEQFF	TGTGCCAGCAGCTTAGAAGGTCTATACAATGAGCAGTTCTTC
NA	NA	TRBJ1-6	TRBV3-1	CASSQVLDSASPLHF	TGTGCCAGCAGCCAAGTATTGGATTCGGCATCACCCCTCCACTTT